Below, one TCR beta chain is given with its context. With 6 bases removed from V and 6 bases from J, the gap between germline ends came to 13 bases. CDR3 length: 12 residues. Germline V gene data show CDR1 as SGHRS and CDR2 as YFSETQ. The data were taken from a study of shared T cell receptors in the human thymus. Data came from immunoSEQ multiplex PCR; TCRdb stores just in-frame clones and leaves some out. The sample lists under 450,000 clones, around 93% seen once, with approximately 0.018% in the top ten. The sequenced sample was thymocytes. This receptor was obtained from a human donor. This chain uses TRBV5-1 with TRBJ2-7; possibly TRBD1 for D (8 bases). The CDR3 loop is CASTTGEGEQYF. The CDR3 coding sequence is TGCGCCAGCACGACAGGGGAGGGCGAGCAGTACTTC.